Each of the 30 T cell receptor beta chains below was sequenced from the same sample in a study of T cells in Graves' hyperthyroidism and ophthalmopathy (dated by TCRdb to the late 2010s). Library construction relied on multiplex PCR. The data were produced on an Illumina HiSeq 2000. The TCR beta CDR3 regions were amplified from the RNA transcripts. For the first round of RT-PCR on the TCR CDR3, the HTBI primer set was used together with the Qiagen OneStep RT-PCR kit. The public reads were quality trimmed at Q25 with fastp and then assembled into clones with MiXCR by TCRdb, keeping productive beta chains. CDR3 protein sequences are deduplicated, and each keeps its most common genes and DNA. A total of fewer than 400,000 distinct CDR3 sequences appear in this sample, 15% to 19% of them only once. Jointly, the top ten make up 28% of the sample. Material for sequencing was blood. Receptor source: a woman younger than 30 with Graves' hyperthyroidism that later progressed to Graves' ophthalmopathy.

V and J are TRBV10-2 and TRBJ2-5; D ambiguous. Germline assignment: CDR1 WSHSY and CDR2 SAAADI. The V gene lost 0 bases and the J gene lost 0 bases, with 11 bases spanning the gap. CDR3 length equals 16 residues. The CDR3 region has the DNA TGCGCCAGCAGTGAGTCGGTGTCCCGCGACCAAGAGACCCAGTACTTC. This gives the protein CASSESVSRDQETQYF.

The chain recombines TRBV19 with TRBJ1-5; D gene ambiguous. CDR1 LNHDA and CDR2 SQIVND come from the germline V gene (reference sequence). The CDR3 contains 14 residues. The germline V and J ends were trimmed by 7 bases and 5 bases, with 15 bases remaining between them. The CDR3 DNA is TGTGCCAGTACCTATGATGGAGGTTATCAGCCCCAGCATTTT. Amino acid sequence: CASTYDGGYQPQHF. Full variable domain (missing parts from reference TRBV19 and TRBJ1-5): DGGITQSPKYLFRKEGQNVTLSCEQNLNHDAMYWYRQDPGQGLRLIYYSQIVNDFQKGDIAEGYSVSREKKESFPLTVTSAQKNPTAFYLCASTYDGGYQPQHFGDGTRLSIL.

This clonotype has at least ten counts. The chain links TRBV7-3 to TRBJ2-2, with 7 bases identical to TRBD2. This CDR3 has 18 amino acids. CDR1 and CDR2 from the germline V gene are SGHTA and FQGTGA. V lost 5 bases and J lost 2; bases outside the gene matches: 14. Written as DNA, the CDR3 is TGTGCCAGCAGCCCTAAGTTTATAGCGGGTGACAACACCGGGGAGCTGTTTTTT. Translating gives CASSPKFIAGDNTGELFF.

The sample holds a few counts of this clonotype. The genes are TRBV20-1 and TRBJ1-6; 9 nucleotides align to TRBD1. The CDR3 runs to 15 residues. J was trimmed by 7 bases and V by 0 bases; bases with no gene match: 4. Germline-derived CDR1 and CDR2 are DFQATT and SNEGSKA (reference sequence). CDR3 amino acids: CSARDGTGRNSPLHF. The CDR3 coding sequence is TGCAGTGCTAGAGACGGGACAGGGAGGAATTCACCCCTCCACTTT.

This clonotype was counted many times. The chain employs TRBV28 and TRBJ2-7; D is ambiguous. Per the germline V gene, CDR1 is MDHEN and CDR2 is SYDVKM. V lost 11 bases and J 3 bases, leaving 17 bases between the germline ends. The CDR3 is made up of 13 amino acids. The CDR3 protein is CAAQEGSNYEQYF. CDR3 DNA sequence: TGTGCCGCGCAGGAAGGAAGCAACTACGAGCAGTACTTC.

Concerning this clonotype: A much bigger clone sits one base away, suggesting this may be a read error. V and J are TRBV27 and TRBJ2-1; perhaps TRBD2 as D (5 bases). The V end was cut by 11 bases, the J end by 6 bases, with 17 bases between. This CDR3 has 13 amino acids. CDR1 MNHEY and CDR2 SMNVEV come from the germline V gene (reference sequence). CDR3 in amino acids: CACTSKSGNEQFF. The DNA of the CDR3 is TGTGCCTGCACTTCCAAGAGCGGCAATGAGCAGTTCTTC.

V is TRBV15 and J is TRBJ2-5; 8 bases fit TRBD1. Losses at the gene ends were 5 bases for V and 3 bases for J; bases not matched to a gene: 8. Germline V gene sequence: CDR1 LNHNV, CDR2 YYDKDF (reference sequence). The CDR3 has 15 amino acids. For the CDR3, the DNA is TGTGCCACCAGCCTGACAGGGGAGTGGGAAGAGACCCAGTACTTC. Its translation is CATSLTGEWEETQYF.

This clonotype showed up many times. This chain joins TRBV12-3 or TRBV12-4 and TRBJ2-7; no definite D call. Trimming took 2 bases from V and 4 from J, leaving 6 bases between them. The CDR3 is made up of 12 amino acids. CDR3 amino acids: CASSLLGYEQYF. CDR3 sequence (DNA): TGTGCCAGCAGTTTATTAGGGTACGAGCAGTACTTC.

The rearrangement joins TRBV20-1 to TRBJ1-2; TRBD1 aligns across 7 bases. The germline V gene encodes CDR1 DFQATT and CDR2 SNEGSKA (reference sequence). The junction had 10 bases not matched to a gene; V was cut back by 6 bases and J by 3 bases. This CDR3 contains 14 residues. CDR3 sequence (DNA): TGCAGTGCGCTGATCCGACAGGGAGACTATGGCTACACCTTC. Its translation is CSALIRQGDYGYTF.

This clonotype came up many times. The rearrangement uses TRBV20-1 and TRBJ2-7, with 10 bases identical to TRBD1. J gave up 3 bases and V 0 bases, and 5 bases lay outside the gene matches. This CDR3 comprises 15 residues. Germline CDR1 reads DFQATT; CDR2 reads SNEGSKA (reference sequence). The CDR3 nucleotides are TGCAGTGCTAGAGATCCGGGACAGGGGCTCTACGAGCAGTACTTC. Protein sequence: CSARDPGQGLYEQYF.

This clonotype was detected a few times. The chain links TRBV29-1 to TRBJ2-5; D is possibly TRBD2 (5 bases). Deletions cut 2 bases from V and 5 bases from J, with 12 bases between. The CDR3 runs to 13 residues. The germline V gene encodes CDR1 SQVTM and CDR2 ANQGSEA. The DNA for the CDR3 is TGCAGCGTTGAAAACCTAGCCTTTGAGACCCAGTACTTC. It specifies CSVENLAFETQYF.

This clonotype was detected only a few times. The V gene is TRBV3-1, the J gene TRBJ2-1; 7 nucleotides align to TRBD2. Trimming removed 4 bases from V and 6 bases from J; junction bases left unmatched: 9. The CDR3 runs to 15 residues. Germline-derived CDR1 and CDR2 are LGHDT and YNNKEL (reference sequence). The CDR3 nucleotides read TGTGCCAGCAGCCGAAATAGCGGGTACTCCAATGAGCAGTTCTTC. Its translation is CASSRNSGYSNEQFF.

This clonotype was observed a few times. The chain links TRBV7-8 to TRBJ1-2, with 9 bases fitting TRBD1. The J segment lost 7 bases and the V segment lost 2 bases, leaving 8 bases of the junction unmatched. Germline CDR1 SGHVS, CDR2 FQNEAQ. The CDR3 runs to 15 residues. CDR3 residues: CASSLPGQGGSGYTF. The CDR3 coding sequence is TGTGCCAGCAGCTTACCGGGACAGGGAGGTTCTGGCTACACCTTC.

This clonotype was seen ten or more times. The CDR3 protein is CAISGQEGSAYNEQFF. The CDR3 nucleotides read TGTGCCATATCGGGACAGGAGGGTAGCGCCTACAATGAGCAGTTCTTC. The chain couples TRBV10-3 to TRBJ2-1; TRBD1 aligns across 8 bases. The length of the CDR3 is 16 residues. Germline V CDR1 and CDR2: ENHRY, SYGVKD. V shed 9 bases and J 2 bases; nucleotides not matched to a gene: 12.

Many counts were recorded for this clonotype. The chain combines TRBV28 with TRBJ1-6; 11 bases map to TRBD1. The germline CDR1 and CDR2 sequences are MDHEN and SYDVKM. This CDR3 has 15 residues. The V gene end was trimmed by 5 bases and the J gene end by 8 bases; junction bases not matched to a gene: 5. CDR3 nucleotides: TGTGCCAGCAGTACACCGGGACAGGGGGATTCACCCCTCCACTTT. Protein product: CASSTPGQGDSPLHF.

This chain links TRBV5-5 with TRBJ2-1, with 7 bases identical to TRBD2. Germline assignment: CDR1 SGHKS and CDR2 YYEKEE (reference sequence). Trimming cost V 0 bases and J 4 bases; bases outside gene matches: 4. The CDR3 loop spans 15 amino acids. CDR3 region: CASSLEAGDYNEQFF. In DNA, the CDR3 is TGTGCCAGCAGCTTGGAGGCGGGAGATTACAATGAGCAGTTCTTC.

This clonotype was seen ten or more times. The gene calls are TRBV6-1 and TRBJ2-1, with D possibly being TRBD2 (5 bases). This CDR3 has 15 amino acids. Germline V gene sequence: CDR1 MNHNS, CDR2 SASEGT. The ends were cut back, 10 bases at V and 7 bases at J, with 23 bases in the middle. The CDR3 reads CATVRGSRSANEQFF. Here the CDR3 DNA reads TGTGCCACCGTGCGAGGGTCCCGATCTGCGAATGAGCAGTTCTTC.

This chain uses TRBV18 with TRBJ2-3; TRBD1 matches at 11 bases. This CDR3 spans 18 amino acids. The germline V gene encodes CDR1 KGHSH and CDR2 LQKENI. V was pared by 4 bases and J by 5 bases, with 14 bases of the junction left unmatched. The CDR3 sequence: CASSLNGPGQGAGDTQYF. The CDR3 region has the DNA TGTGCCAGCTCACTTAACGGCCCCGGACAGGGGGCCGGAGATACGCAGTATTTT.

There are many counts of this clonotype. In DNA, the CDR3 is TGCGCCAGCAGTGAGTACGTTGGTAGCGGGAGCAATGAGCAGTTCTTC. Residues: CASSEYVGSGSNEQFF. The rearrangement joins TRBV10-2 to TRBJ2-1, with 9 bases aligning to TRBD2. V dropped 1 base and J dropped 6; count of bases not matched to a gene: 7. CDR1 is WSHSY, CDR2 SAAADI, per germline. This CDR3 contains 16 residues.

This clonotype was seen at least ten times. One junction end does not reproduce the germline sequence, and a read error may be involved. The chain combines TRBV10-3 with TRBJ2-5; D call uncertain. Looked up from germline, CDR1 is ENHRY and CDR2 is SYGVKD. The CDR3 runs 14 residues. In DNA, the CDR3 is TGTGCCATCAGTCAGTCAGACTCCCGAGAGACCCAGTACTTC. Translation: CAISQSDSRETQYF.

On this clonotype itself: A clone one base away is much larger, so this may be a read error. The chain is built from TRBV20-1 and TRBJ2-1; TRBD2 matches 11 bases. The CDR3 spans 16 residues. CDR1 and CDR2 (germline): DFQATT, SNEGSKA (reference sequence). The CDR3 DNA is TGCAGTGTAAAGGTTAGCGGGAGGGTGTCACGGAATGAGCAGTCCTTC. This sequence encodes CSVKVSGRVSRNEQSF.

This clonotype was picked up many times. This rearrangement joins TRBV27 to TRBJ1-1; D gene uncertain. The CDR3 sequence is 13 residues long. V dropped 5 bases and J dropped 1 base, with 8 bases sitting between them. Looked up from germline, CDR1 is MNHEY and CDR2 is SMNVEV (reference sequence). The CDR3 sequence: CASSPAGNTEAFF. The CDR3 DNA reads TGTGCCAGCAGTCCGGCGGGGAACACTGAAGCTTTCTTT.

This clonotype was counted many times. The chain is built from TRBV7-8 and TRBJ2-5; 7 bases are shared with TRBD1. The V gene's germline CDR1 is SGHVS and CDR2 FQNEAQ. This CDR3 is 13 amino acids long. V was clipped by 4 bases and J by 3 bases; unmatched bases: 2. CDR3 sequence: CASSSGQKETQYF. The CDR3 DNA is TGTGCCAGCAGCTCGGGACAGAAAGAGACCCAGTACTTC.

V is TRBV7-9 and J is TRBJ2-7; TRBD2 matches 9 bases. The CDR3 covers 14 residues. Trimming at V came to 6 bases and at J to 9 bases, leaving 12 bases not matched to a gene. The germline CDR1 and CDR2 sequences are SEHNR and FQNEAQ (reference sequence). CDR3 loop: CASSYAAGGPPQYF. The CDR3 DNA reads TGTGCCAGCAGTTACGCGGCGGGAGGGCCACCGCAGTACTTC.

As concerns this clonotype: A much bigger clone sits one base away, suggesting this may be a read error. The chain employs TRBV6-2 or TRBV6-3 and TRBJ2-3, with D maybe TRBD2 (6 bases). The CDR3 extends over 17 amino acids. V gave up 6 bases and J gave up 2 bases, with 21 bases separating them. Germline values: CDR1 MNHEY, CDR2 SVGEGT. The CDR3 DNA reads as TGTGCCAGCAGACCCCAGGGACTCCAATGGTTCACAGATACGCAGTATTTT. Its translation: CASRPQGLQWFTDTQYF.

This clonotype was recorded at least ten times. The genes are TRBV6-1 and TRBJ2-7; D perhaps matches TRBD2 (6 bases). Trimming removed 1 base from V and 0 bases from J, with 13 bases in between. Germline V gene sequence: CDR1 MNHNS, CDR2 SASEGT. This CDR3 has 16 residues. The CDR3 reads CASSEGLASLSYEQYF. The CDR3 nucleotides read TGTGCCAGCAGTGAAGGTCTAGCGTCCCTCTCCTACGAGCAGTACTTC.

The chain joins TRBV28 to TRBJ1-2; D may be TRBD1 (5 bases). Germline CDR1 and CDR2: MDHEN and SYDVKM. Deletions cut 2 bases from V and 4 bases from J, with 11 bases between. This CDR3 has 14 amino acids. The CDR3 DNA reads as TGTGCCAGCAGTTTAAGGGCAGGGACCTATGGCTACACCTTC. Protein product: CASSLRAGTYGYTF.

CDR3 region: CSVESGGVLETQYF. For the CDR3, the DNA is TGCAGCGTTGAGTCAGGGGGCGTCTTAGAGACCCAGTACTTC. The chain links TRBV29-1 to TRBJ2-5, with 8 bases lining up with TRBD1. Germline values: CDR1 SQVTM, CDR2 ANQGSEA. CDR3 length: 14 residues. J gave up 4 bases and V 3 bases, and 7 bases lay outside the gene matches. Full variable domain (outside the CDR3, taken from reference TRBV29-1 and TRBJ2-5): SAVISQKPSRDICQRGTSLTIQCQVDSQVTMMFWYRQQPGQSLTLIATANQGSEATYESGFVIDKFPISRPNLTFSTLTVSNMSPEDSSIYLCSVESGGVLETQYFGPGTRLLVL.

The rearrangement joins TRBV19 to TRBJ2-1, with TRBD1 as a possible D gene (5 bases). This CDR3 is built from 15 residues. V lost 5 bases to trimming and J lost 5 bases, with 16 bases between them. CDR1 is LNHDA, CDR2 SQIVND, per germline (reference sequence). This CDR3 is CASSSRQYGDNEQFF. The CDR3 DNA reads as TGTGCCAGTAGTTCTCGACAGTATGGCGACAATGAGCAGTTCTTC.

This clonotype was found a few times. The chain links TRBV12-3 or TRBV12-4 to TRBJ2-5; D remains unclear. This CDR3 contains 12 residues. The V end was cut by 4 bases, the J end by 5 bases, with 8 bases between. CDR3 region: CASSSHGETQYF. CDR3 DNA: TGTGCCAGCAGTTCCCACGGGGAGACCCAGTACTTC.